This entry concerns a single T cell receptor beta chain. In the original analysis: Reference gene primer amplification yielded estimated nucleated cell counts. The repertoire was sequenced with immunoSEQ multiplex PCR; TCRdb's copy has only in-frame clones and lacks some. V and J calls plus clone size are reproduced from that table; the DNA served to infer D and trimming. The sample records 200,000 to 300,000 clones, about 89% being singletons. These data belong to a study of blood T cell repertoires in COVID-19. Study-wide context: PBMCs, B-cell-depleted T cells, or T cells were the source of the cDNA or gDNA that made up the material.

Cohort assignment relied on participant-reported clinical history. The study counted Cohort 3 donors as recovered given two negative PCRs, clearance, or symptom resolution. The CDR3 loop spans 13 amino acids. Germline V gives CDR1 SQVTM, CDR2 ANQGSEA. J was trimmed by 9 bases and V by 6 bases; bases with no gene match: 13. V is TRBV29-1 and J is TRBJ1-1, with TRBD1 matching over 7 bases. The sample was PBMCs or T cells enriched from blood (not recorded which). The sequence was collected from a woman aged 18-29 years who had recovered from COVID-19. The CDR3 bases are TGCAGCGTGCGACAGGGCCTCGGAGGACAAGCTTTCTTT. Encoded protein: CSVRQGLGGQAFF. Based on the CDR3 plus reference TRBV29-1 and TRBJ1-1, the full variable domain is SAVISQKPSRDICQRGTSLTIQCQVDSQVTMMFWYRQQPGQSLTLIATANQGSEATYESGFVIDKFPISRPNLTFSTLTVSNMSPEDSSIYLCSVRQGLGGQAFFGQGTRLTVV.